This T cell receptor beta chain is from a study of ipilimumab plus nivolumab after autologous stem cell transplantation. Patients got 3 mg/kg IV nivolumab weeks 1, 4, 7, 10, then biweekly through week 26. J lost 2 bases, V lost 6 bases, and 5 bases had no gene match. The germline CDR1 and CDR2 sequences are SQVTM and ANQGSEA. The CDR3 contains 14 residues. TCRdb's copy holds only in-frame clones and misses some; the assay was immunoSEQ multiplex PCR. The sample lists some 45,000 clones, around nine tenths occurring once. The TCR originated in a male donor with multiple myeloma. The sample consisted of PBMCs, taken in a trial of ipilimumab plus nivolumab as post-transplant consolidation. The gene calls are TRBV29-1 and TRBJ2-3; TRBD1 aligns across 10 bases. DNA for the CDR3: TGCAGCGTAACGGGACAGGGGTCCACAGATACGCAGTATTTT. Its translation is CSVTGQGSTDTQYF.